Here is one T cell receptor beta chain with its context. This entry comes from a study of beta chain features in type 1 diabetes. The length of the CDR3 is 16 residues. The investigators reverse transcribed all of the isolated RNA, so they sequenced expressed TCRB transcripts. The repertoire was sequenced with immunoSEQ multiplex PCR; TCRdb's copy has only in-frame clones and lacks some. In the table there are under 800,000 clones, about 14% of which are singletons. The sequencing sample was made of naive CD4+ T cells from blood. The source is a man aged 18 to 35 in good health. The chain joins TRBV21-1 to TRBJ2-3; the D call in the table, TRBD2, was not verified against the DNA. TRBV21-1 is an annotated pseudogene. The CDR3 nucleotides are TGTGCCAGCAGCAACGGGACTAGCGGGACTCCAGATACGCAGTATTTT. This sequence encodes CASSNGTSGTPDTQYF.